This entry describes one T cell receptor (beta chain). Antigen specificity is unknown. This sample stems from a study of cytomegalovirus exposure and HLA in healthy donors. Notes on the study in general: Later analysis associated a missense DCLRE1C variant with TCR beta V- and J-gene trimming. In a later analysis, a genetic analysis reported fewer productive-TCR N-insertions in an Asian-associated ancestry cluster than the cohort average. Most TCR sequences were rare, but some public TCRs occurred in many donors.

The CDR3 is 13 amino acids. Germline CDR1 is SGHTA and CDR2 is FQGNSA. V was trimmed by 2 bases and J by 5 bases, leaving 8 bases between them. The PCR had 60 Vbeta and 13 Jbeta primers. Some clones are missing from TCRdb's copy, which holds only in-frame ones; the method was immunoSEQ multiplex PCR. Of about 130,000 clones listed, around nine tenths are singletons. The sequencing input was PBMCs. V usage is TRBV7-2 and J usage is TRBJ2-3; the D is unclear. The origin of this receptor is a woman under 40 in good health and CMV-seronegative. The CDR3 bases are TGTGCCAGCAGCTTAAGTAGAGGAGATACGCAGTATTTT. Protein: CASSLSRGDTQYF.